This T cell receptor beta chain is drawn from a study of blood T cell repertoires in COVID-19. The overall study: Sites in the United States, Italy and Spain provided acute and convalescent COVID-19 samples.

Authors' data handling: Amplification of reference gene primers was used by the study to estimate nucleated cell counts. Here immunoSEQ multiplex PCR was the method, and the copy in TCRdb shows in-frame clones only, minus some. V, J and clone size derive from that table, while D and trimming were established from the DNA sequence. The repertoire consists of 160,000 or so clones, with roughly four fifths occurring once and the leading ten covering 1.5%. Germline lookup yields CDR1 PRHDT and CDR2 FYEKMQ (reference sequence). V lost 3 bases to trimming and J lost 0 bases; unmatched junction nucleotides: 3. The CDR3 contains 15 residues.

The rearrangement links TRBV13 to TRBJ2-7, with TRBD1 matching over 9 bases. This clonotype was sampled from a human donor in a cohort sampled during active COVID-19. Sequencing was performed on peripheral blood. The CDR3 coding sequence is TGTGCCAGCAGCTTGACAGGGGGTAGCTCCTACGAGCAGTACTTC. It is translated as CASSLTGGSSYEQYF.